This T cell receptor (beta chain) was obtained from a study of tumor and adjacent non-tumor tissue in lung cancer. At the level of the study: The cohort had 12 to 13 adenocarcinoma, a couple of squamous cell and 1 small cell patients. Aged roughly 31 to 85 years, patients included roughly eleven men and a handful of women with stage I to III disease. Overall study findings and caveats: Top 100 clones took a larger repertoire share in normal lung. Patients with more diverse tumor TCRs had worse survival.

For this clonotype: As yet, its antigen is unknown. It is likely a read error, because the conserved phenylalanine at the end of the CDR3 is missing.

This sample's RNA came from whole unsorted tissue. Three rounds of nested PCR, following a modified ARM-PCR protocol, produced the TCRbeta library. TCRdb used MiXCR to reprocess the multiplex PCR reads, holding one entry per CDR3 protein. The data hold about 200,000 distinct CDR3 sequences, with about 76% observed a single time. The CDR3 sequence is 16 residues long. The germline V gene has CDR1 SGHNT and CDR2 YENEEA. Trimming removed 6 bases at V and 0 bases at J, with 15 bases between. Sequenced sample: lung tumor tissue. The sequence was collected from a man aged 55 to 70 with non-small cell lung cancer. The rearrangement joins TRBV11-3 to TRBJ2-1; a possible D gene is TRBD2 (5 bases). CDR3 bases: TGTGCCAGCAGATTTGGCGGGTCTAGCTCCTACAATGAGCAGTTCTTA. Its protein product is CASRFGGSSSYNEQFL.